This T cell receptor (beta chain) was documented in a study of T cells in Graves' hyperthyroidism and ophthalmopathy. In this sample, this clonotype turned up many times. The CDR3 totals 13 residues. V lost 6 bases and J 1 base, leaving 12 bases between the germline ends. Germline V CDR1 and CDR2: SQVTM, ANQGSEA. Researchers amplified the TCR beta CDR3 regions from RNA transcripts. A first-round RT-PCR of the TCR CDR3 used the HTBI primer set. TCRdb ran MiXCR on the multiplex PCR reads and lists one entry per CDR3 protein. This table has about half a million distinct CDR3 sequences, about 15% appearing once.

The clonotype originates from a woman aged 25-40 years with Graves' ophthalmopathy. Sequencing was done on a sample of blood. The rearrangement joins TRBV29-1 to TRBJ2-5; weak D call: TRBD1 (6 bases). CDR3 sequence reads: CSVAWTVQETQYF. The CDR3, as DNA: TGCAGCGTGGCTTGGACAGTCCAAGAGACCCAGTACTTC.